This T cell receptor (beta chain) was found in a study of T cells in severe cutaneous drug reactions (dated by TCRdb to about 2019). Context from the whole study: Patients were recruited between about 2011 and 2019 from Taiwan, Thailand and a European registry network. Enrollment was limited to patients whose SJS/TEN or DRESS diagnosis was probable or definite according to RegiSCAR criteria. The Naranjo algorithm and the ALDEN drug causality algorithm were used to assign the culprit drug. Blister fluids/cells, PBMC and other biological samples were taken from patients in the acute stage or the recovery stage. The study combined bulk TCR sequencing with single-cell sequencing, quantitative PCR validation, functional assays and transgenic mouse experiments. To build the libraries, iRepertoire multiplex PCR was used, and the authors pointed to a comparison in which iRepertoire and 5' RACE methods, with or without UMI, captured abundant clonotypes similarly.

On this clonotype itself: It has no known antigen specificity.

The donors whose samples were sequenced had carbamazepine-induced Stevens-Johnson syndrome or toxic epidermal necrolysis (CBZ-SJS/TEN). To look for drug-specific clonotypes, next-generation sequencing was used to profile the T cell receptor repertoires of patients with drug-induced severe cutaneous adverse reactions. RNA was isolated from either blister cells of skin lesions or peripheral blood mononuclear cells. The germline V gene gives CDR1 as SQVTM and CDR2 as ANQGSEA. The CDR3, cysteine through phenylalanine, is 16 amino acids long. No DNA appears here. What the authors observed across the whole study: CBZ-SJS/TEN patients showed strongly increased TRBV12-4 usage, with averages of roughly 34% in blister cells and 4% to 5.5% in PBMC. The authors stated that further study is still needed to find out whether the public TCR applies more generally to SJS/TEN caused by other drugs. A public TCRbeta CDR3, present at a mean of about 14% in all seven CBZ-SJS/TEN blister samples, was undetectable or scarce in PBMC from tolerant controls and healthy donors.

For both bulk and single-cell sequencing, libraries were prepared with the iRepertoire multiplex PCR system and TCR subtype-specific primers. Multiplex PCR using primers aimed at the V, D and J gene regions produced the bulk TCR beta libraries. Each sample contributed roughly 95-500 ng of RNA as input for preparing the bulk TCR library. An Illumina MiSeq was used to sequence bulk TCR beta amplicons. The paper's processing steps were these. Sample misassignments and low-quality sequencing reads were filtered out during quality control steps. CDR3 was defined as the amino acids between the V-gene Y[YFLI]C motif and the J-segment [FW]GXGT motif. TRBV and TRBJ gene assignments and CDR3 clonotypes followed the IMGT database. For each sample, TRBV expression was normalized against the mean for the same gene in PBMC from 35 to 45 healthy donors. With the reads reprocessed by TCRdb, a single entry stands for each CDR3 protein sequence and no DNA is reported. TCRdb, not the authors, supplied the V and J calls. The sample has about 10,000 distinct CDR3 sequences on record. The ten biggest clones cover about 19% of the sample.

The origin of this receptor is a human donor with Stevens-Johnson syndrome, a severe cutaneous drug reaction. Sequencing used cells from a skin blister. This specimen's cell subset or site label, interpreted: unsorted cells from skin lesion blisters. Here the chain combines TRBV29-1 and TRBJ2-3; the TRBD1 assignment by TCRdb is unverifiable without DNA. The CDR3 reads CSVEGLAGQVYDTQYF.